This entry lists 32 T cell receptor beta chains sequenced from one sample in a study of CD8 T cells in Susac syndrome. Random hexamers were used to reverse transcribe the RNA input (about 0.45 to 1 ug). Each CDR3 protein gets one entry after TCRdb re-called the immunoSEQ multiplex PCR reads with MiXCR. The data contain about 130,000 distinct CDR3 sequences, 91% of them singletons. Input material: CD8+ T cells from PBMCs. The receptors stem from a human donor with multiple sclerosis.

As DNA, the CDR3 is TGCAGCGTTGGGGACGGTGGTGAAGCTTTCTTT. It specifies CSVGDGGEAFF. The rearrangement links TRBV29-1 to TRBJ1-1, with D perhaps TRBD1 (5 bases). The CDR3 extends over 11 amino acids. V lost 4 bases to trimming and J lost 7 bases, with 10 bases between them. Looked up from germline, CDR1 is SQVTM and CDR2 is ANQGSEA. Together with reference TRBV29-1 and TRBJ1-1, the CDR3 gives the full variable domain: SAVISQKPSRDICQRGTSLTIQCQVDSQVTMMFWYRQQPGQSLTLIATANQGSEATYESGFVIDKFPISRPNLTFSTLTVSNMSPEDSSIYLCSVGDGGEAFFGQGTRLTVV.

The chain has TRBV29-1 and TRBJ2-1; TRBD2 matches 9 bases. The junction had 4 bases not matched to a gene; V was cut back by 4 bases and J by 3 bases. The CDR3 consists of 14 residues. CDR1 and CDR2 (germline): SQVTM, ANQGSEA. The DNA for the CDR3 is TGCAGCGTTGGGGCGGGAGGGGACTACAATGAGCAGTTCTTC. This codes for CSVGAGGDYNEQFF.

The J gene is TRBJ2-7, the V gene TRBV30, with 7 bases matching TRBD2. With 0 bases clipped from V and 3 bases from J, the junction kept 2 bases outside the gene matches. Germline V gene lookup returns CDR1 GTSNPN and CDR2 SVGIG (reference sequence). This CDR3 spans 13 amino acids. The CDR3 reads CAWSVSGGYEQYF. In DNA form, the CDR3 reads TGTGCCTGGAGTGTTTCGGGGGGCTACGAGCAGTACTTC.

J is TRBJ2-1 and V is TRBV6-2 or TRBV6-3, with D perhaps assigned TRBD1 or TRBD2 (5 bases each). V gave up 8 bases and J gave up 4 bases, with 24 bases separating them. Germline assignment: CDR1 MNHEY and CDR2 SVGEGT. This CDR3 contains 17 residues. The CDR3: CASAEQGLGDVYNEQFF. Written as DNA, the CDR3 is TGTGCCAGCGCGGAGCAGGGCCTCGGGGATGTTTACAATGAGCAGTTCTTC.

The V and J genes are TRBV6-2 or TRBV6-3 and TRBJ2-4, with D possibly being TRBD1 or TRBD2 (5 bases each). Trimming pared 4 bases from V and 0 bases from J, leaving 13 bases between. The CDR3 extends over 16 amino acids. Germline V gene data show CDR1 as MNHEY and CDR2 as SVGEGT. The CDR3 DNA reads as TGTGCCAGCAGTTTTAGGGGAGACCTAGCCAAAAACATTCAGTACTTC. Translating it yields CASSFRGDLAKNIQYF.

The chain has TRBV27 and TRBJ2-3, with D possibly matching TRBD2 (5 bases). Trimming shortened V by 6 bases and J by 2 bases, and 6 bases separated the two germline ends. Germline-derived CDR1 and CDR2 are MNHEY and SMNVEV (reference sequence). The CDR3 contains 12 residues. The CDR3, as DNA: TGTGCCAGCAGGGAGGCCACAGATACGCAGTATTTT. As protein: CASREATDTQYF.

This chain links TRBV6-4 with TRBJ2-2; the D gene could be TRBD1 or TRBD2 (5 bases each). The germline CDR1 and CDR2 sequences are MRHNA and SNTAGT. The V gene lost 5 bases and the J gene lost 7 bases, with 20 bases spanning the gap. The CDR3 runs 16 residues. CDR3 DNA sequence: TGTGCCAGCAGTCCCGCTCCGGGACCTCCTTTCGGGGAGCTGTTTTTT. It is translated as CASSPAPGPPFGELFF.

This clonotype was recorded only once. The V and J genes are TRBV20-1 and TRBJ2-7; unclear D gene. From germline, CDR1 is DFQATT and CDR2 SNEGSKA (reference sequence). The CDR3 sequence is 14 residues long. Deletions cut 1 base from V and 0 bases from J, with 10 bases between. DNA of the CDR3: TGCAGTGCTAGAGGTCGACAAGTCTCCTACGAGCAGTACTTC. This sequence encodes CSARGRQVSYEQYF.

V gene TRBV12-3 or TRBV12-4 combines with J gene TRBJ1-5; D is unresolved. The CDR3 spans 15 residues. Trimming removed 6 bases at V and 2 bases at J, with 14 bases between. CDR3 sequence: CASSDGRFGNQPQHF. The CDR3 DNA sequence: TGTGCCAGCAGCGATGGAAGGTTCGGCAATCAGCCCCAGCATTTT.

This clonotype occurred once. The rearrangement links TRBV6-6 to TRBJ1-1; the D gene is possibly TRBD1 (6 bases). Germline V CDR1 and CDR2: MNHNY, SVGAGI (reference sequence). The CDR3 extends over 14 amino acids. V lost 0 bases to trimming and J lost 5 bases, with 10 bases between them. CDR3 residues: CASSYSGRGTEAFF. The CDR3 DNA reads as TGTGCCAGCAGTTACTCGGGGAGGGGGACTGAAGCTTTCTTT.

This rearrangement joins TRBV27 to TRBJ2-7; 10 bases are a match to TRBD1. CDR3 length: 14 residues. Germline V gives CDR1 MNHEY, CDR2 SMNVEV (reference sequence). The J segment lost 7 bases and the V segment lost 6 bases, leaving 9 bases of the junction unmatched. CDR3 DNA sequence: TGTGCCAGCAGGGAGGGACAGGGGACCAGGGAGCAGTACTTC. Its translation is CASREGQGTREQYF.

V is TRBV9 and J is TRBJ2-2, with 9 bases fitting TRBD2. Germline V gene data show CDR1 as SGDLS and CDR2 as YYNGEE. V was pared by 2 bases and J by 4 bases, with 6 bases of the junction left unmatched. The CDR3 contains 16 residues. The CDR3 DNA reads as TGTGCCAGCAGCGTGAGGCTAGCGGGATTCACCGGGGAGCTGTTTTTT. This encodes CASSVRLAGFTGELFF. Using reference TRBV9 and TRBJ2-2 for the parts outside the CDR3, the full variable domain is DSGVTQTPKHLITATGQRVTLRCSPRSGDLSVYWYQQSLDQGLQFLIQYYNGEERAKGNILERFSAQQFPDLHSELNLSSLELGDSALYFCASSVRLAGFTGELFFGEGSRLTVL.

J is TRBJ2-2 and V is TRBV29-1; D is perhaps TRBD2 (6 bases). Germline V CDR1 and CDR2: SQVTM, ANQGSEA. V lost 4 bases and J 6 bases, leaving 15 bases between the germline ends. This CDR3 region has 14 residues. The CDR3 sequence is CSVALGLSPGELFF. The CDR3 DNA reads TGCAGCGTTGCCCTAGGACTATCCCCCGGGGAGCTGTTTTTT.

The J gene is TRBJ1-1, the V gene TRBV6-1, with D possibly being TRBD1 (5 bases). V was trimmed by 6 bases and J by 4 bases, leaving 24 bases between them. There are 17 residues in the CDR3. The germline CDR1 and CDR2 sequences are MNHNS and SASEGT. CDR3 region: CASSTRQSWGFGTEAFF. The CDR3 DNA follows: TGTGCCAGCAGCACCAGACAGAGTTGGGGTTTTGGCACTGAAGCTTTCTTT.

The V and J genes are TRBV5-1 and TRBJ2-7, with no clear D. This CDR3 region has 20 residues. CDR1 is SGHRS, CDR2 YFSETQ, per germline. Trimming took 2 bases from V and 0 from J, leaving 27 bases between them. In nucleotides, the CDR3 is TGCGCCAGCAGCTTTCCCTTTGAGGAAAACCGAGCGCCAAACTCCTACGAGCAGTACTTC. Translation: CASSFPFEENRAPNSYEQYF.

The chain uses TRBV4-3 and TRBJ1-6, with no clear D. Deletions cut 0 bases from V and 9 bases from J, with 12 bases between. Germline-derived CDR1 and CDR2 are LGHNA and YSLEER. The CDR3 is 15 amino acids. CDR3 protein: CASSQEDVLSSPLHF. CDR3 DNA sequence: TGCGCCAGCAGCCAAGAGGACGTTTTAAGTTCACCCCTCCACTTT.

CDR3 sequence (DNA): TGTGCCAGCAGCCCGACAGGGGCGAGCCTTGGGACTGAAGCTTTCTTT. Amino acids: CASSPTGASLGTEAFF. The J gene is TRBJ1-1, the V gene TRBV6-1; 8 bases agree with TRBD1. CDR3 length equals 16 residues. CDR1 MNHNS and CDR2 SASEGT come from the germline V gene. V dropped 6 bases and J dropped 5; count of bases not matched to a gene: 14.

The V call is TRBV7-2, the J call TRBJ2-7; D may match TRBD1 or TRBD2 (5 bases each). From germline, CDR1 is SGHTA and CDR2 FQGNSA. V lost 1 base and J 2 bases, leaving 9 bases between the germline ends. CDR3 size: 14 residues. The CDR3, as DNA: TGTGCCAGCAGCTTAGGAATGGGGGCCTACGAGCAGTACTTC. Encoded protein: CASSLGMGAYEQYF.

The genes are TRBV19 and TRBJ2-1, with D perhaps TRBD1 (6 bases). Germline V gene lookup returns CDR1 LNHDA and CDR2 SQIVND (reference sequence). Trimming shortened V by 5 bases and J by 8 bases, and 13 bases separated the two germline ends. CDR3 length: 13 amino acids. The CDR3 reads CASSATGFDEQFF. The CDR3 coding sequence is TGTGCCAGTAGTGCCACAGGGTTCGATGAGCAGTTCTTC.

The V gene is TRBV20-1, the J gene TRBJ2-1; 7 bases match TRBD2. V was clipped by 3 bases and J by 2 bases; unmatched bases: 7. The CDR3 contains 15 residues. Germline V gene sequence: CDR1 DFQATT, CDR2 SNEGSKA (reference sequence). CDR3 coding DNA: TGCAGTGCTAGTGATCGGGAGGCCCCCTACAATGAGCAGTTCTTC. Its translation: CSASDREAPYNEQFF.

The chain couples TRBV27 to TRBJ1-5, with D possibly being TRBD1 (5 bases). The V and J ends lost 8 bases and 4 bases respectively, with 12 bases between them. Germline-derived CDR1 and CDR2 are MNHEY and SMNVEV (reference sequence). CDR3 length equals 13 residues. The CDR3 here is CASGWGVNQPQHF. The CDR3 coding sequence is TGTGCCAGCGGGTGGGGGGTGAATCAGCCCCAGCATTTT.

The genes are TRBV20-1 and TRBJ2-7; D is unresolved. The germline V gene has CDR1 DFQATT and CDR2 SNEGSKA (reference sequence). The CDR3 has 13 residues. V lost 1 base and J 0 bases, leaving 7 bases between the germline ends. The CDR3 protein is CSARALDSYEQYF. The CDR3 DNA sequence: TGCAGTGCTAGAGCCCTGGACTCCTACGAGCAGTACTTC.

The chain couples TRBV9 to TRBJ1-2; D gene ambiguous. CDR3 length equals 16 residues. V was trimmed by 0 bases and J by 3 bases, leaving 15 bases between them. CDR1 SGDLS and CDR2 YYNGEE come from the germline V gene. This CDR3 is CASSVAWSLDYYGYTF. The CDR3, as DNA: TGTGCCAGCAGCGTAGCTTGGAGTCTGGATTACTATGGCTACACCTTC.

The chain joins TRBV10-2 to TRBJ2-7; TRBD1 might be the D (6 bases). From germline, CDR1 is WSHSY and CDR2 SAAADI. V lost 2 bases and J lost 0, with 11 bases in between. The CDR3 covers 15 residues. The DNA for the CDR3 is TGCGCCAGCAGTGAGACAGGGAGCCTCTCCTACGAGCAGTACTTC. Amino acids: CASSETGSLSYEQYF.

The CDR3 nucleotides read TGTGCCAGCAGTTTTCCCCCGGGGGGAGGCGATGAGCAGTTCTTC. Its protein is CASSFPPGGGDEQFF. This rearrangement joins TRBV27 to TRBJ2-1; TRBD2 matches 7 bases. V lost 3 bases to trimming and J lost 8 bases; unmatched junction nucleotides: 10. Per the germline V gene, CDR1 is MNHEY and CDR2 is SMNVEV (reference sequence). The CDR3 consists of 15 residues.

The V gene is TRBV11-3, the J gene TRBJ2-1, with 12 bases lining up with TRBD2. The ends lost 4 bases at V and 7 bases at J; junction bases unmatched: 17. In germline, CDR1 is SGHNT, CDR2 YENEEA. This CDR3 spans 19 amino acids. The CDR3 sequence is CASSSQGPSLAGGENEQFF. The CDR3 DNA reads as TGTGCCAGCAGCTCACAGGGCCCTTCCCTAGCGGGAGGGGAGAATGAGCAGTTCTTC.

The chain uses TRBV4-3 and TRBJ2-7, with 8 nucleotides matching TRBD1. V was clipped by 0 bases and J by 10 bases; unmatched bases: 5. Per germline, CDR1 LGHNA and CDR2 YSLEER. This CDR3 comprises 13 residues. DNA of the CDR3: TGCGCCAGCAGCCAAGACCCGGACAGGGCACAGTACTTC. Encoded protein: CASSQDPDRAQYF.

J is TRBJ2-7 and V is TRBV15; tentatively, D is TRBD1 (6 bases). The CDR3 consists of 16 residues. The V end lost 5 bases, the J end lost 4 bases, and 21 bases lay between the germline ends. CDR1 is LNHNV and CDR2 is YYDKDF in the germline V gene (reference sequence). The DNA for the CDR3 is TGTGCCACCAGCCCAGGGGAGTTCCAGGTTGAATACGAGCAGTACTTC. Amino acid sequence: CATSPGEFQVEYEQYF. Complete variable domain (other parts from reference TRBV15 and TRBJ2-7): DAMVIQNPRYQVTQFGKPVTLSCSQTLNHNVMYWYQQKSSQAPKLLFHYYDKDFNNEADTPDNFQSRRPNTSFCFLDIRSPGLGDTAMYLCATSPGEFQVEYEQYFGPGTRLTVT.

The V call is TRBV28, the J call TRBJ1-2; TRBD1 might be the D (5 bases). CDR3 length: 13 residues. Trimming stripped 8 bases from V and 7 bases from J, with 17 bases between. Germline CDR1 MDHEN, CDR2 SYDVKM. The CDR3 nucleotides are TGTGCCAGCGGGCAGGGCCTTCTTTCTGGCTACACCTTC. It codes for CASGQGLLSGYTF.

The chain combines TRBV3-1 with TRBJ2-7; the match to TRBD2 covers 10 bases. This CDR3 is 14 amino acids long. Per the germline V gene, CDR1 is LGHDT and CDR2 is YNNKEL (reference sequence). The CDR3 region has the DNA TGTGCGAGCGGTGGGGGACTAGCGCCTTCCGAGCAGTACTTC. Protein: CASGGGLAPSEQYF.

DNA for the CDR3: TGTGCCAGCAGCTTAGCGCAGGGGGCGAAGGGAACAGATACGCAGTATTTT. It translates to CASSLAQGAKGTDTQYF. This chain connects TRBV11-2 to TRBJ2-3, with TRBD1 identical over 8 bases. Germline values: CDR1 SGHAT, CDR2 FQNNGV. The V and J ends lost 1 base and 3 bases, in that order; junction bases with no gene match: 9. This CDR3 has 17 amino acids.

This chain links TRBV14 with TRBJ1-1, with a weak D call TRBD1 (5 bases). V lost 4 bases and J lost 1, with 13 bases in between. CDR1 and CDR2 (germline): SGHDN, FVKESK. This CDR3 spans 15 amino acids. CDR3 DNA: TGTGCCAGCAGCCCAATCCAGACAGCGAACACTGAAGCTTTCTTT. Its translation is CASSPIQTANTEAFF.